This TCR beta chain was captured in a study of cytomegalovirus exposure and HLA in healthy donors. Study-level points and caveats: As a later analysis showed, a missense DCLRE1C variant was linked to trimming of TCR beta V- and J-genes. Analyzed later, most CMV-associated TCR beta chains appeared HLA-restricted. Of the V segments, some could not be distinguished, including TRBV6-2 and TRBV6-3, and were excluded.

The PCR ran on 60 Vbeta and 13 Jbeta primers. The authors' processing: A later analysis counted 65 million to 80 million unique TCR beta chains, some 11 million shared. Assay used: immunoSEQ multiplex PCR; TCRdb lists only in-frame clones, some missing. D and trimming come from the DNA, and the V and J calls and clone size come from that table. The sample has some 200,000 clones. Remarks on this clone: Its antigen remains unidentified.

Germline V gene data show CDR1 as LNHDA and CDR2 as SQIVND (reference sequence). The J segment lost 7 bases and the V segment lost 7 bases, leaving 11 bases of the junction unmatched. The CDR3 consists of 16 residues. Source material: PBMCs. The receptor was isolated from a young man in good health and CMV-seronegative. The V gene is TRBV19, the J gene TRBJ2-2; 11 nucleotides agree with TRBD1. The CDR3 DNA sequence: TGTGCCAGTACCCTCGAGGGACAGGGGGTGATCGGGGAGCTGTTTTTT. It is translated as CASTLEGQGVIGELFF.